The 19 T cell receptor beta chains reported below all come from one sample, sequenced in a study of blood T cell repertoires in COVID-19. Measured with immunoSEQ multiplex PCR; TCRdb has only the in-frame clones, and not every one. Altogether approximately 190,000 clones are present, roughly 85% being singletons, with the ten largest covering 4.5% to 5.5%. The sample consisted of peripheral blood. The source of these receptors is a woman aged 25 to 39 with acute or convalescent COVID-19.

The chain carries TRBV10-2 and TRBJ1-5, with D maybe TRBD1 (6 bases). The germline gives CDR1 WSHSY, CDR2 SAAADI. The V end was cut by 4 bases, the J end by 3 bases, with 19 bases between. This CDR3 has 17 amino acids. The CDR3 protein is CASSAEGEGRFNQPQHF. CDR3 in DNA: TGCGCCAGCAGTGCCGAGGGGGAGGGGCGGTTCAATCAGCCCCAGCATTTT.

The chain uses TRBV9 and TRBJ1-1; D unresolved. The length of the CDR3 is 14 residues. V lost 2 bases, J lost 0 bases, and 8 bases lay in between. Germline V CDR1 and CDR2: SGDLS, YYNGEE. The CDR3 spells CASSVRPVNTEAFF. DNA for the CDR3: TGTGCCAGCAGCGTGCGGCCGGTGAACACTGAAGCTTTCTTT.

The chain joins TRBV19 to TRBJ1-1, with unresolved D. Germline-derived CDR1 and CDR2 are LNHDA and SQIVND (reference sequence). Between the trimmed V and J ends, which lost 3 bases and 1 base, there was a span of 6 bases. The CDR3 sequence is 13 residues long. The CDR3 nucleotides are TGTGCCAGTAGTATTTCAGGGAACACTGAAGCTTTCTTT. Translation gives CASSISGNTEAFF.

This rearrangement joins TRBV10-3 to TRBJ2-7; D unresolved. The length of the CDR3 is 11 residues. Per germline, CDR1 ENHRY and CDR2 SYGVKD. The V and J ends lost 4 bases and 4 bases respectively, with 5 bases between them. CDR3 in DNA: TGTGCCATCAGTGCCCAATACGAGCAGTACTTC. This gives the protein CAISAQYEQYF.

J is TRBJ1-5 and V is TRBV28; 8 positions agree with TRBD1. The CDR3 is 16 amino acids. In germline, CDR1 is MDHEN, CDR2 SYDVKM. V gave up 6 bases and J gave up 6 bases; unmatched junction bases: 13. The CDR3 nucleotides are TGTGCCAGCAGCTTCCTAGGACAGGGAGTTCCTCAGCCCCAGCATTTT. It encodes CASSFLGQGVPQPQHF. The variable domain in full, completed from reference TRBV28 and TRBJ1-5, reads DVKVTQSSRYLVKRTGEKVFLECVQDMDHENMFWYRQDPGLGLRLIYFSYDVKMKEKGDIPEGYSVSREKKERFSLILESASTNQTSMYLCASSFLGQGVPQPQHFGDGTRLSIL.

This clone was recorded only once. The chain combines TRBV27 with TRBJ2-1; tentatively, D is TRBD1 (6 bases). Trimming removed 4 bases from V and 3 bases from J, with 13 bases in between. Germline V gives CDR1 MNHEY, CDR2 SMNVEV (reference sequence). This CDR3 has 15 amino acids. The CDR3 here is CASSYTGLIYNEQFF. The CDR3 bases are TGTGCCAGCAGTTACACAGGGTTAATCTACAATGAGCAGTTCTTC.

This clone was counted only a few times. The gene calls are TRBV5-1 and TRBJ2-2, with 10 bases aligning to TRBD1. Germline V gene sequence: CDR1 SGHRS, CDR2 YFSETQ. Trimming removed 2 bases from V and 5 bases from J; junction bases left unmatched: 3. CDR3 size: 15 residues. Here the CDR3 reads CASSFGTGETGELFF. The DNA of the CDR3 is TGCGCCAGCAGCTTCGGGACAGGGGAGACCGGGGAGCTGTTTTTT.

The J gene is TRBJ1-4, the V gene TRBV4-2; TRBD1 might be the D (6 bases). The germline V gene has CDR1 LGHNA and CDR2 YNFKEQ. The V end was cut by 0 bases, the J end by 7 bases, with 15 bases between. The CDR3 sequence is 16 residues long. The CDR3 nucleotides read TGTGCCAGCAGCCAAGATCCCGGGGGGGGCGGTGAAAAACTGTTTTTT. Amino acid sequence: CASSQDPGGGGEKLFF.

CDR3 loop: CATSSTDRGPNEKLFF. DNA of the CDR3: TGTGCCACCAGCAGTACCGACAGGGGGCCTAATGAAAAACTGTTTTTT. The genes are TRBV15 and TRBJ1-4; TRBD1 matches at 10 bases. The CDR3 has 16 amino acids. The V segment lost 3 bases and the J segment 3 bases; nucleotides outside the gene matches: 4. CDR1 and CDR2 from the germline V gene are LNHNV and YYDKDF (reference sequence).

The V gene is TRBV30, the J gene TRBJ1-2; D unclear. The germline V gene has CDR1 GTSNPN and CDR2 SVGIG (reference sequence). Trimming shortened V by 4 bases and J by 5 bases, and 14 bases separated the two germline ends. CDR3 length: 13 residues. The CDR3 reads CAWTAGIGYGYTF. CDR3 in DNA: TGTGCCTGGACGGCGGGGATCGGGTATGGCTACACCTTC.

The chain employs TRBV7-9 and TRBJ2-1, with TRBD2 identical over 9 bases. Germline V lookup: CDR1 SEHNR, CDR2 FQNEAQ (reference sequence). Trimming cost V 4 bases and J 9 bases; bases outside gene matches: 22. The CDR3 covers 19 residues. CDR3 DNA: TGTGCCAGCAGCTATCTCGTAGGCACTATAGCGGGAGATGATGGTGAGCAGTTCTTC. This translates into CASSYLVGTIAGDDGEQFF.

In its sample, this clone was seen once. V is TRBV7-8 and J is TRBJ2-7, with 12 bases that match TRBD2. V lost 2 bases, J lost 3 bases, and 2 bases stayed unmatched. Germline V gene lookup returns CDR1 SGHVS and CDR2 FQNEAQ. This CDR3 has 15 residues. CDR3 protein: CASSLRLAGVYEQYF. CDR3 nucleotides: TGTGCCAGCAGCTTACGACTAGCGGGAGTCTACGAGCAGTACTTC.

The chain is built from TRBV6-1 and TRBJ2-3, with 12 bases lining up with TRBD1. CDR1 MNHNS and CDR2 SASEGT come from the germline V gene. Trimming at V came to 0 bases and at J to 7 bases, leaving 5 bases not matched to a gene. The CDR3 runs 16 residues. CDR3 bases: TGTGCCAGCAGTGAAGCCGCGGGACAGGGGGCCTATACGCAGTATTTT. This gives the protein CASSEAAGQGAYTQYF.

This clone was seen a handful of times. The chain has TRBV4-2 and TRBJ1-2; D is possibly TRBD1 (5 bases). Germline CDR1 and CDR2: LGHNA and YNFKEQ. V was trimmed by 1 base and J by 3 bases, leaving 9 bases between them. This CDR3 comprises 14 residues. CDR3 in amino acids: CASSQVRVDYGYTF. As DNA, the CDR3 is TGTGCCAGCAGCCAAGTCAGGGTGGACTATGGCTACACCTTC.

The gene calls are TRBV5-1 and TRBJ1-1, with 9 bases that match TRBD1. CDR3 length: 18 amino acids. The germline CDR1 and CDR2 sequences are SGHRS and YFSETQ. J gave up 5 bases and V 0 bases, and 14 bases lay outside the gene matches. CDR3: CASSLAGQGRGIRTEAFF. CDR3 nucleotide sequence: TGCGCCAGCAGCTTGGCGGGACAGGGCCGTGGAATCAGGACTGAAGCTTTCTTT.

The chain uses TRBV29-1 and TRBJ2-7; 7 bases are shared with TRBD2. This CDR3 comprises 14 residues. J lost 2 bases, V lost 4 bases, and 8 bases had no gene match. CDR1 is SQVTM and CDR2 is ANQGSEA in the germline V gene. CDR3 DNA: TGCAGCGTTGCCCGAGCGGGATACACCTACGAGCAGTACTTC. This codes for CSVARAGYTYEQYF.

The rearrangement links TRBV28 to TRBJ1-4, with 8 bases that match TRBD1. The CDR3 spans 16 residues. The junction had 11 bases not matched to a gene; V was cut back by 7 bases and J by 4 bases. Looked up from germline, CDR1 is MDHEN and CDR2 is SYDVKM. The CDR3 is CASKQPGQGNNEKLFF. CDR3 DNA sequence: TGTGCCAGCAAACAGCCAGGACAGGGCAATAATGAAAAACTGTTTTTT.

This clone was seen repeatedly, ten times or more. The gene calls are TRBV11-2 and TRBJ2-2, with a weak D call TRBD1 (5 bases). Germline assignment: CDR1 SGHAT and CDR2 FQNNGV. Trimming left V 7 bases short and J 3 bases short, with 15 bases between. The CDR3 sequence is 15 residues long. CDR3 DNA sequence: TGTGCCAGCACCCCTACCCAGGGATACACCGGGGAGCTGTTTTTT. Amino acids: CASTPTQGYTGELFF.

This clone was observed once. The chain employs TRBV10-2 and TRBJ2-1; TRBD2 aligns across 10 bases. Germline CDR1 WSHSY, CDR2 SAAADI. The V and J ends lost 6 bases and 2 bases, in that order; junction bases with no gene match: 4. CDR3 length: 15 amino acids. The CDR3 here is CASRKAGGPYNEQFF. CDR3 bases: TGCGCCAGCAGGAAAGCGGGGGGGCCCTACAATGAGCAGTTCTTC.